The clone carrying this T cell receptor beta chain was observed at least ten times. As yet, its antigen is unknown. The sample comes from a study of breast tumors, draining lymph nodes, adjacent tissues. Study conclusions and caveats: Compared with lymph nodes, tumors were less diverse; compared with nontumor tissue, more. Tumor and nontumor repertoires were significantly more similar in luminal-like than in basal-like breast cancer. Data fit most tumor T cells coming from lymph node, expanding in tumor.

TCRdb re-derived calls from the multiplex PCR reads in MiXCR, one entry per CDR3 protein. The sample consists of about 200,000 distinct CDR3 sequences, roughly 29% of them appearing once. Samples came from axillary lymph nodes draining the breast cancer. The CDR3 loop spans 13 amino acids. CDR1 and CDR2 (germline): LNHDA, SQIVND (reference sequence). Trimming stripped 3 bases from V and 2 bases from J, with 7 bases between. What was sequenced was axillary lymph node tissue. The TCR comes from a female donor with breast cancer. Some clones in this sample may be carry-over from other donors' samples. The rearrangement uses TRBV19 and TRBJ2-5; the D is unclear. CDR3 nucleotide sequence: TGTGCCAGTAGTATTTCCCAACAAGAGACCCAGTACTTC. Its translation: CASSISQQETQYF.